The clone carrying this TCR beta chain appeared once. No antigen is known for it. The length of the CDR3 is 15 residues. Germline CDR1 MGHRA, CDR2 YSYEKL. V was shortened by 3 bases and J by 6 bases, with 15 bases between the two germline ends. This specimen comes from a study of graft-versus-host responses after intestinal transplantation. As for the study in general: Tacrolimus plus steroids were given to all recipients for approximately three years, preceded by anti-thymocyte globulin induction.

Study results and caveats: Detected in recipient marrow were GvH clones, some of which were first observed in ileum or blood.

Profiled with immunoSEQ multiplex PCR; TCRdb holds only in-frame clones, not every one. The sample records about 70,000 clones, 90% being singletons. The sample in question was unstimulated CD8+ T cells sorted from spleen or lymph node cells, obtained before intestinal transplant. This clonotype was sampled from a human donor who received an intestinal transplant. This rearrangement joins TRBV4-1 to TRBJ2-1; TRBD2 might be the D (5 bases). CDR3 nucleotides: TGCGCCAGCAGCCAGTGGGGTCCCGAGGGCAATGAGCAGTTCTTC. Its translation is CASSQWGPEGNEQFF.